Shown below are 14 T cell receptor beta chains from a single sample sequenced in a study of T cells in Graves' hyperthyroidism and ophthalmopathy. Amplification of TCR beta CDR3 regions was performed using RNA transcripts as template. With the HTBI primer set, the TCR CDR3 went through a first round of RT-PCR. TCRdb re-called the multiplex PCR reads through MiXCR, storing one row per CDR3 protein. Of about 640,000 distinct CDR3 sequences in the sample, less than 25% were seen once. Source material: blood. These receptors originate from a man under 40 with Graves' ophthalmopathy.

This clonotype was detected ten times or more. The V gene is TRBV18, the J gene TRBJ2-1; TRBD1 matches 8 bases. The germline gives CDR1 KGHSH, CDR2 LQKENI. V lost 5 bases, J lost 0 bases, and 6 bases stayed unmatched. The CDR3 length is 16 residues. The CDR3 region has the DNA TGTGCCAGCTCAACACAAACAGGGGGCTCCTACAATGAGCAGTTCTTC. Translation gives CASSTQTGGSYNEQFF. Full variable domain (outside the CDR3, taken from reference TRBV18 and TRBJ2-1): NAGVMQNPRHLVRRRGQEARLRCSPMKGHSHVYWYRQLPEEGLKFMVYLQKENIIDESGMPKERFSAEFPKEGPSILRIQQVVRGDSAAYFCASSTQTGGSYNEQFFGPGTRLTVL.

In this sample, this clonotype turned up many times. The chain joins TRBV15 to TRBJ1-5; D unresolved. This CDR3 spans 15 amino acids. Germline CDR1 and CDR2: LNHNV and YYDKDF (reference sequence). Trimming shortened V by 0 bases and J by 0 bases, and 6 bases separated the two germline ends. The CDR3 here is CATSRDPDSNQPQHF. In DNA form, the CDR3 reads TGTGCCACCAGCAGAGATCCGGATAGCAATCAGCCCCAGCATTTT.

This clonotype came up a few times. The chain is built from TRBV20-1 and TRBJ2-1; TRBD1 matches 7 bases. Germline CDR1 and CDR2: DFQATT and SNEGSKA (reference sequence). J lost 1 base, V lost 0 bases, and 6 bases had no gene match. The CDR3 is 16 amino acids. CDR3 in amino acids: CSARDQGQHSYNEQFF. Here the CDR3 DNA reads TGCAGTGCTAGAGATCAGGGACAGCATTCCTACAATGAGCAGTTCTTC.

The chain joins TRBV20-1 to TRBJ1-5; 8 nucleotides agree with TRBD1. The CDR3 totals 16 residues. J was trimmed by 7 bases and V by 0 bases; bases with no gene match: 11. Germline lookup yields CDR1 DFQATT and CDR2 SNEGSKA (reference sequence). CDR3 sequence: CSARDRIGQGGQPQHF. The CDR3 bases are TGCAGTGCTAGAGACAGAATTGGACAGGGAGGCCAGCCCCAGCATTTT.

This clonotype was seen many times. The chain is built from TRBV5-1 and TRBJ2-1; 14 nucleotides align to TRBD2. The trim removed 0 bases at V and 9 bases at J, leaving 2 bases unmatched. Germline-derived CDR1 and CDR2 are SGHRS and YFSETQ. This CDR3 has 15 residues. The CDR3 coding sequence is TGCGCCAGCAGCTTGGAGACTAGCGGGAGGGGTGAGCAGTTCTTC. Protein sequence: CASSLETSGRGEQFF.

The CDR3: CASSRRGQGAHEQYF. In nucleotides, the CDR3 is TGTGCCAGCAGCCGACGAGGACAGGGGGCTCACGAGCAGTACTTC. This sequence joins TRBV7-9 and TRBJ2-7; 11 nucleotides align to TRBD1. Germline V gene data show CDR1 as SEHNR and CDR2 as FQNEAQ (reference sequence). V was pared by 5 bases and J by 5 bases, with 8 bases of the junction left unmatched. The CDR3 has 15 amino acids.

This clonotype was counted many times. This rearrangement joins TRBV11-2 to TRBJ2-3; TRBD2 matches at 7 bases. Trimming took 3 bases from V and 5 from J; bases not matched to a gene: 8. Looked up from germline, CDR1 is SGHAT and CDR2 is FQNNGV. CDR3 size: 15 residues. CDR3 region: CASSFWGGREDTQYF. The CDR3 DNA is TGTGCCAGCAGCTTCTGGGGGGGGAGGGAAGATACGCAGTATTTT.

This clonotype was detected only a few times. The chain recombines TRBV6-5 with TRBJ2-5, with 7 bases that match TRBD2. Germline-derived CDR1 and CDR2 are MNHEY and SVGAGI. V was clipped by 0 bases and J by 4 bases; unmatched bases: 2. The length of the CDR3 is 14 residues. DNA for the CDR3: TGTGCCAGCAGTTACTCAGGCGGGAGAGAGACCCAGTACTTC. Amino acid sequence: CASSYSGGRETQYF.

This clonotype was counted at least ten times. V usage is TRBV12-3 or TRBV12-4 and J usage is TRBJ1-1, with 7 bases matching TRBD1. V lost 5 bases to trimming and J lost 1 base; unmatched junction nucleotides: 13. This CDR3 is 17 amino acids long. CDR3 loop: CASSRGGDRGKNTEAFF. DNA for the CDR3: TGTGCCAGCAGTAGAGGGGGCGATAGGGGCAAGAACACTGAAGCTTTCTTT.

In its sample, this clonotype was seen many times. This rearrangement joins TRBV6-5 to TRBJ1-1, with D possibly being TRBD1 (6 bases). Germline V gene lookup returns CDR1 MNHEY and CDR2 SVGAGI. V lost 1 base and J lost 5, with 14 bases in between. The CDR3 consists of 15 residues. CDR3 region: CASSYWGARKTEAFF. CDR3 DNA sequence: TGTGCCAGCAGTTACTGGGGGGCGCGGAAAACTGAAGCTTTCTTT.

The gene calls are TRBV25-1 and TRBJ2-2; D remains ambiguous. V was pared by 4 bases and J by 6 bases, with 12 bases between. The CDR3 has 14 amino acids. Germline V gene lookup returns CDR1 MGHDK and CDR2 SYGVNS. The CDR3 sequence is CASSGSYPPGELFF. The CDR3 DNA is TGTGCCAGCAGTGGTTCCTATCCCCCCGGGGAGCTGTTTTTT.

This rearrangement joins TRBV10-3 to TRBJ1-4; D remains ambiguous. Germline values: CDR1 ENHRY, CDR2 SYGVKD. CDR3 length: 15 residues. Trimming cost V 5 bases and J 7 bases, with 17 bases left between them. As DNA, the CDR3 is TGTGCCATCAGTTACGGAGCCGCATCTGGTGAAAAACTGTTTTTT. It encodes CAISYGAASGEKLFF.

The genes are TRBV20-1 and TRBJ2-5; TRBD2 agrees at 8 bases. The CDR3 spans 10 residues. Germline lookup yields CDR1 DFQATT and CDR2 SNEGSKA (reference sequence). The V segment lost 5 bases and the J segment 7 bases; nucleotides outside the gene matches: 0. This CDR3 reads CSARGGTQYF. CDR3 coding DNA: TGCAGTGCTCGGGGGGGGACCCAGTACTTC.

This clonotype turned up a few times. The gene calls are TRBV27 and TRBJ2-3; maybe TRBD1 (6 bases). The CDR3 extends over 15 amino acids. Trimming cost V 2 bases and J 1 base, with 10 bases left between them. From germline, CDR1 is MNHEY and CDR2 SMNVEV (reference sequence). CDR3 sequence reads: CASSLKAGGTDTQYF. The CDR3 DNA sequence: TGTGCCAGCAGTTTAAAGGCAGGGGGCACAGATACGCAGTATTTT.